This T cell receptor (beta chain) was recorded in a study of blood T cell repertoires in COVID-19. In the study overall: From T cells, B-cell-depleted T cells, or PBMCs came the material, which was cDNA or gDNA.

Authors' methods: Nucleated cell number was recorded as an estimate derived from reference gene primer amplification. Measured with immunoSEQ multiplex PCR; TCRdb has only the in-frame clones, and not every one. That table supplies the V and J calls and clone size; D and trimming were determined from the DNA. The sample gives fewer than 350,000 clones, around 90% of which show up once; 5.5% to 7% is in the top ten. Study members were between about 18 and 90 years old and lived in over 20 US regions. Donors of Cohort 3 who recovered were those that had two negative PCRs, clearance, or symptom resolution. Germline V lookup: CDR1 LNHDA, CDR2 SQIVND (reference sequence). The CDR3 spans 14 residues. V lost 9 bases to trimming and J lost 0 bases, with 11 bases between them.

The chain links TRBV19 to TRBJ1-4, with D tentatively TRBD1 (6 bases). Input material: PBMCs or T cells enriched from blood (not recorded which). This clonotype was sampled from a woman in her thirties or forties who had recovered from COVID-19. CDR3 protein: CASLGGTTNEKLFF. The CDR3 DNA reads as TGTGCCAGCCTAGGGGGAACAACTAATGAAAAACTGTTTTTT.